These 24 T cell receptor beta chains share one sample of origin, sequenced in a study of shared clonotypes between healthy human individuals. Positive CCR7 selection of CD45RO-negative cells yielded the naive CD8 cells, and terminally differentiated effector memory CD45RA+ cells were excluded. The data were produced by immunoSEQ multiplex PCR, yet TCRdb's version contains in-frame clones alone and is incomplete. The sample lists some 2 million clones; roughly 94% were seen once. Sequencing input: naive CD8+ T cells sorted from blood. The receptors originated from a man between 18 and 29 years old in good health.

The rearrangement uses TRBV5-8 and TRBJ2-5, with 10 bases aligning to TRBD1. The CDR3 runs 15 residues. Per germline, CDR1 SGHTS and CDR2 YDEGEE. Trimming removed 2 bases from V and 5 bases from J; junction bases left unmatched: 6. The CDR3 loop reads CASSFGTGVVETQYF. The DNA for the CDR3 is TGTGCCAGCAGCTTTGGGACAGGGGTAGTGGAGACCCAGTACTTC.

The CDR3: CASSLAQGYSYNSPLHF. The CDR3 region has the DNA TGTGCCAGCAGCTTAGCGCAGGGATACTCCTATAATTCACCCCTCCACTTT. The chain recombines TRBV7-2 with TRBJ1-6, with TRBD1 as a possible D gene (5 bases). V was cut by 0 bases and J by 0 bases, with 9 bases left in between. The CDR3 sequence is 17 residues long. In germline, CDR1 is SGHTA, CDR2 FQGNSA.

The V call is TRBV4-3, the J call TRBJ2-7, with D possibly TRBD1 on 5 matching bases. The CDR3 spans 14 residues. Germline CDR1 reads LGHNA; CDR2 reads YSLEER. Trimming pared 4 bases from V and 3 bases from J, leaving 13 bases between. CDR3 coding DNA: TGCGCCAGCAGCCCTATCCGAGACAGCTACGAGCAGTACTTC. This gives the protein CASSPIRDSYEQYF.

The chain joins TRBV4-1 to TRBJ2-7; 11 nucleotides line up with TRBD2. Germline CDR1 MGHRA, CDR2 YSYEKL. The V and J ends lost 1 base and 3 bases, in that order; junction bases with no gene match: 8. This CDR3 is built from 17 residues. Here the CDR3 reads CASSQVPGTSGFYEQYF. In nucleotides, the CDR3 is TGCGCCAGCAGCCAAGTCCCTGGGACTAGCGGCTTCTACGAGCAGTACTTC.

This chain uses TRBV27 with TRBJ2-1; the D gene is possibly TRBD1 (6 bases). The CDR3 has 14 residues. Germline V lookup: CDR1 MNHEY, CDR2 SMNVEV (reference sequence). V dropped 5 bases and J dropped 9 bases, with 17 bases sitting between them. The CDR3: CASSPRQALGEQFF. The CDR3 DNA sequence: TGTGCCAGCAGTCCAAGACAGGCCCTAGGTGAGCAGTTCTTC.

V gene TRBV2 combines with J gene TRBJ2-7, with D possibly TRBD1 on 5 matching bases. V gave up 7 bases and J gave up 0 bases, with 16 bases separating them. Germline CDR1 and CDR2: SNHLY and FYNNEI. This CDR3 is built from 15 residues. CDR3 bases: TGTGCCAGCACTTCCGGCCGACAGTTCTCCTACGAGCAGTACTTC. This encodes CASTSGRQFSYEQYF.

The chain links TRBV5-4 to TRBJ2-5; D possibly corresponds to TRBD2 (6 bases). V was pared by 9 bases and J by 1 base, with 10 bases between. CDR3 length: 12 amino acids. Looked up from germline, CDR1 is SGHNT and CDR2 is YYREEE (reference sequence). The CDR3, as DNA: TGTGCCACGGGGGACTTCCAAGAGACCCAGTACTTC. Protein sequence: CATGDFQETQYF.

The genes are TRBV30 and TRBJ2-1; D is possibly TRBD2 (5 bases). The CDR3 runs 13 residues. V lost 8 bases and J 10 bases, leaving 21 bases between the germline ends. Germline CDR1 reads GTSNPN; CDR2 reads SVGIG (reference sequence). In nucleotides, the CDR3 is TGTGCCCGCATACCGGACTGGTGGGGAGAGCAGTTCTTC. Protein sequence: CARIPDWWGEQFF.

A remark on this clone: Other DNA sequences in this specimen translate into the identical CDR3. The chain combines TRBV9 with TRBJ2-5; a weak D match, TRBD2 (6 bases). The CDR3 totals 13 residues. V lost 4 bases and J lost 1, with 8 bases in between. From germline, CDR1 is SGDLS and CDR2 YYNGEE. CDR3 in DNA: TGTGCCAGCAGCTTAGCGGTCCAAGAGACCCAGTACTTC. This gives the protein CASSLAVQETQYF.

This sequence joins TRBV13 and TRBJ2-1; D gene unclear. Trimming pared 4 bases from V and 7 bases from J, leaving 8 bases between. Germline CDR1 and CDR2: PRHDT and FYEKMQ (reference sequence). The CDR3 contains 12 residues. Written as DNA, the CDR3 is TGTGCCAGCAGCTCCCTACCGAATGAGCAGTTCTTC. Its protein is CASSSLPNEQFF.

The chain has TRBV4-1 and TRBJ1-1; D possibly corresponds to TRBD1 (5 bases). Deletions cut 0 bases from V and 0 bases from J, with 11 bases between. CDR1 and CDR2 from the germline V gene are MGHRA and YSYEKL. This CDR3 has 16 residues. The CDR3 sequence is CASSQEPGLMNTEAFF. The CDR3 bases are TGCGCCAGCAGCCAAGAGCCGGGACTAATGAACACTGAAGCTTTCTTT.

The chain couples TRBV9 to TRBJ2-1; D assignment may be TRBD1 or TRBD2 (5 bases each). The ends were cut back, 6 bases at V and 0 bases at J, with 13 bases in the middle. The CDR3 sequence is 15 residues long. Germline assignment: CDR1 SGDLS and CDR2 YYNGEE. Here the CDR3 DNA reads TGTGCCAGCAACCTAGCAGGGAACTCCTACAATGAGCAGTTCTTC. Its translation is CASNLAGNSYNEQFF. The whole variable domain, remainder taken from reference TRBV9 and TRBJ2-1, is DSGVTQTPKHLITATGQRVTLRCSPRSGDLSVYWYQQSLDQGLQFLIQYYNGEERAKGNILERFSAQQFPDLHSELNLSSLELGDSALYFCASNLAGNSYNEQFFGPGTRLTVL.

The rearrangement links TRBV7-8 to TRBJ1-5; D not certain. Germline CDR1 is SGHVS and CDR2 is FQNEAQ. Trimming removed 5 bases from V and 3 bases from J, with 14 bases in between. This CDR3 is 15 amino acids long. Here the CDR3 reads CASSAGGVLNQPQHF. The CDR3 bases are TGTGCCAGCAGCGCCGGTGGGGTCCTCAATCAGCCCCAGCATTTT.

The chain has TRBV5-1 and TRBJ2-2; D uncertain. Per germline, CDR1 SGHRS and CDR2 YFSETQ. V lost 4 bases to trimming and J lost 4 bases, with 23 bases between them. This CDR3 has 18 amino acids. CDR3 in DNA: TGCGCCAGCAGCCTCCTCCCAGGTTTGAGGCCAAGCACCGGGGAGCTGTTTTTT. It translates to CASSLLPGLRPSTGELFF.

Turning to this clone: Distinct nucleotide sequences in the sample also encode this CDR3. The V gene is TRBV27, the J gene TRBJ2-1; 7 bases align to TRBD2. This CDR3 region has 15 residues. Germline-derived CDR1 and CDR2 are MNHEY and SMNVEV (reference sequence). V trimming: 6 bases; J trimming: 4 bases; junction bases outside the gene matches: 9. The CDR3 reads CASSPPGLPYNEQFF. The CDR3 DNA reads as TGTGCCAGCAGCCCACCGGGACTACCTTACAATGAGCAGTTCTTC.

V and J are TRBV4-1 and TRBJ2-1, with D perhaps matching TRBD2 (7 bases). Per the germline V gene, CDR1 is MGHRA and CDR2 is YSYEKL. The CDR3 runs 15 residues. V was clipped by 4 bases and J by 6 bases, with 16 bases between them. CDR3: CASSLSSGGLNEQFF. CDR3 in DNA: TGCGCCAGCAGCCTGAGTTCGGGGGGCCTCAATGAGCAGTTCTTC.

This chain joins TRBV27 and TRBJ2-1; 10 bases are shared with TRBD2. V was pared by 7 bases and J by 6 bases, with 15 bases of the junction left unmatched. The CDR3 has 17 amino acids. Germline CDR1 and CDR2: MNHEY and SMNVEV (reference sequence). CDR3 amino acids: CASTSLGLAGVSNEQFF. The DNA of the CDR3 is TGTGCCAGCACCAGTTTAGGGCTAGCGGGAGTTTCCAATGAGCAGTTCTTC.

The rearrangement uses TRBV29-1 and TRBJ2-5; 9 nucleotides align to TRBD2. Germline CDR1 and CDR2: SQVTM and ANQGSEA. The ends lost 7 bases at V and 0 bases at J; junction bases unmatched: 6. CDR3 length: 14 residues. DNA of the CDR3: TGCAGCGGGCTAGCGGGAACCAACCAAGAGACCCAGTACTTC. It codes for CSGLAGTNQETQYF.

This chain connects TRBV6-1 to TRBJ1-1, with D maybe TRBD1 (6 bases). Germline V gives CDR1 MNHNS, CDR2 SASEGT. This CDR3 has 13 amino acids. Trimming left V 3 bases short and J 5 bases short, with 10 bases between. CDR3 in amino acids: CASSESQGTEAFF. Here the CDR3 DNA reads TGTGCCAGCAGTGAGTCACAGGGAACTGAAGCTTTCTTT.

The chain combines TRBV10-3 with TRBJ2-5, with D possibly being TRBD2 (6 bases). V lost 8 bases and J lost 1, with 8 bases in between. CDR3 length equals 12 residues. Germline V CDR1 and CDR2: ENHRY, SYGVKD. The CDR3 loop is CAIGDSQETQYF. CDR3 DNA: TGTGCCATCGGGGACTCCCAAGAGACCCAGTACTTC.

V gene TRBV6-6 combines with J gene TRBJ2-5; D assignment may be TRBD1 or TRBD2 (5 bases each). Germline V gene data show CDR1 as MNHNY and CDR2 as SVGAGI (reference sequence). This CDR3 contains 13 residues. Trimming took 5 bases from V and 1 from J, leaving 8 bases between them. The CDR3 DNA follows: TGTGCCAGCAGTCACGGGACCCAAGAGACCCAGTACTTC. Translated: CASSHGTQETQYF.

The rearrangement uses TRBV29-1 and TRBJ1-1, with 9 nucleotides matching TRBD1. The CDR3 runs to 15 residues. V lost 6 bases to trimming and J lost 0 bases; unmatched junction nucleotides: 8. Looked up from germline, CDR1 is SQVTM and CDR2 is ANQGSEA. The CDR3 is CSVWDGQGMNTEAFF. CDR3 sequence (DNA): TGCAGCGTGTGGGATGGACAGGGGATGAACACTGAAGCTTTCTTT.

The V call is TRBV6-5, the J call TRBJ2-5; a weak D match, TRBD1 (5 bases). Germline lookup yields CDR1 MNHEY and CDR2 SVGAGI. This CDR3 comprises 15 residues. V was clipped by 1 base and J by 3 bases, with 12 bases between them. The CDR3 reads CASSYWGPKEETQYF. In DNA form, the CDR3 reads TGTGCCAGCAGTTACTGGGGCCCCAAGGAAGAGACCCAGTACTTC.

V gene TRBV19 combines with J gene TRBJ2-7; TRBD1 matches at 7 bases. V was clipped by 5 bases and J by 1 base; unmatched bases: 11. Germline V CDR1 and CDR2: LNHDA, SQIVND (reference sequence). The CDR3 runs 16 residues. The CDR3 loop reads CASSPDRERESYEQYF. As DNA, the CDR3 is TGTGCCAGTAGTCCAGACAGGGAGAGGGAATCCTACGAGCAGTACTTC.